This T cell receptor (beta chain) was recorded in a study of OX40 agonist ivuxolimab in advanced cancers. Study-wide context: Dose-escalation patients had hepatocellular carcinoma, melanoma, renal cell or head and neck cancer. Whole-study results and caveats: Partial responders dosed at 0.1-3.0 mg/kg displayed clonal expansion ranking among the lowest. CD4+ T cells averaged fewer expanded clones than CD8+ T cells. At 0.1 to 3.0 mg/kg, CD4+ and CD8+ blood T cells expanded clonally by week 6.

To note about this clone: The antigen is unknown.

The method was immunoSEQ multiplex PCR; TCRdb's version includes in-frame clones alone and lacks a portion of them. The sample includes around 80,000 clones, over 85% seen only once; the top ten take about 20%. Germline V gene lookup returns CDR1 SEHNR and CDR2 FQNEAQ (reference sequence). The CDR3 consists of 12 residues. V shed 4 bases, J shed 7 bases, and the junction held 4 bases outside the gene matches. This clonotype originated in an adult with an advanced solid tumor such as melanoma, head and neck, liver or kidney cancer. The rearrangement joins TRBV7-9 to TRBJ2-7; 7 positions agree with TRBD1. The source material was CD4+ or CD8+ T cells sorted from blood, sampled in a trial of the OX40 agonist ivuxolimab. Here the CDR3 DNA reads TGTGCCAGCAGCTCACAGGGGCGAGAGCAGTACTTC. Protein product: CASSSQGREQYF.